Described below is a single T cell receptor beta chain sequence and its context. This entry comes from a study of T cell responses to AZD1222 COVID-19 vaccine. Germline V gene lookup returns CDR1 SEHNR and CDR2 FQNEAQ (reference sequence). The CDR3 consists of 16 residues. Unmatched junction bases numbered 8, after V lost 5 bases and J lost 2 bases. Here immunoSEQ multiplex PCR was the method, and the copy in TCRdb shows in-frame clones only, minus some. The sample holds fewer than 120,000 clones; roughly 90% are singletons and the top ten take about 16%. The sequence was obtained from an adult who received the AZD1222 COVID-19 vaccine. This chain connects TRBV7-9 to TRBJ2-2, with TRBD1 identical over 7 bases. The sample in question was peripheral blood, obtained 28 days after the second AZD1222 dose. CDR3 sequence: CASSRYGQANTGELFF. DNA for the CDR3: TGTGCCAGCAGCCGGTACGGACAGGCTAACACCGGGGAGCTGTTTTTT.